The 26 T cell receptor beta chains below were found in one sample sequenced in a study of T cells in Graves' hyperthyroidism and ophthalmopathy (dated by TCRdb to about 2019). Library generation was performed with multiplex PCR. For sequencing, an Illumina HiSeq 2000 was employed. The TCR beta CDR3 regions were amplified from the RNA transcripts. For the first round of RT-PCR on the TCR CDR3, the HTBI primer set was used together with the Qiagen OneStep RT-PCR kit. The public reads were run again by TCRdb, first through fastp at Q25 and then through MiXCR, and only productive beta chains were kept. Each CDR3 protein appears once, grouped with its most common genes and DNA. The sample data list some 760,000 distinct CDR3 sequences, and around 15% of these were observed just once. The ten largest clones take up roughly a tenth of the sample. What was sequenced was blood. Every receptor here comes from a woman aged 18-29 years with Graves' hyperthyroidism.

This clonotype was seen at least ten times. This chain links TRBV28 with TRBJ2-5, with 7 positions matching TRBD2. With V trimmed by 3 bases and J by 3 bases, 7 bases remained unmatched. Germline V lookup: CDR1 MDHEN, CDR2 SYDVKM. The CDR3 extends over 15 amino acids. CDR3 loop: CASSFSSSGKETQYF. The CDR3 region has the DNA TGTGCCAGCAGTTTCTCATCCAGCGGGAAAGAGACCCAGTACTTC.

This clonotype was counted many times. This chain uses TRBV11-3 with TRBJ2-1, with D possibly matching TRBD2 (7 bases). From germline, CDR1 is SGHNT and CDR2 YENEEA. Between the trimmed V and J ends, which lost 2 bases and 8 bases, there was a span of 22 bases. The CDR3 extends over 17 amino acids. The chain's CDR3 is CASSLWGGRTVWDEQFF. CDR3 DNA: TGTGCCAGCAGCTTATGGGGGGGGCGAACAGTTTGGGATGAGCAGTTCTTC.

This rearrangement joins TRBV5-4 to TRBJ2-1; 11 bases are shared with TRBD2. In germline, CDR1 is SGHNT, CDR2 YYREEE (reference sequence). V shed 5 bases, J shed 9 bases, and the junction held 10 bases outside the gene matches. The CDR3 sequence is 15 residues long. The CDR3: CASRNETSGKTEQFF. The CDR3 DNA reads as TGTGCCAGCAGGAATGAGACTAGCGGGAAAACTGAGCAGTTCTTC.

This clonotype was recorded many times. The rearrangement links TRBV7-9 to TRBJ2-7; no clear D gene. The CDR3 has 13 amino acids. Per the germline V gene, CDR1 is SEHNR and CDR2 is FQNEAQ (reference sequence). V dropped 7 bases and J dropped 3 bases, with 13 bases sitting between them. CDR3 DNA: TGTGCCAGCACCCCGAAAGGGATCTACGAGCAGTACTTC. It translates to CASTPKGIYEQYF.

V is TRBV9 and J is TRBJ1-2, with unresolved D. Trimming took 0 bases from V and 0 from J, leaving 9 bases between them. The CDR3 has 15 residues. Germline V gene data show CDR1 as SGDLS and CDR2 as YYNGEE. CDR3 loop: CASSVEGSPNYGYTF. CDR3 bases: TGTGCCAGCAGCGTAGAGGGCTCTCCTAACTATGGCTACACCTTC.

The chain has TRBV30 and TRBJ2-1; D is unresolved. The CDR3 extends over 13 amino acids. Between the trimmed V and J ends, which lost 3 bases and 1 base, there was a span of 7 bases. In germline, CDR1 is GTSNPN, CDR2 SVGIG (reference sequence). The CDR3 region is CAWSIDSYNEQFF. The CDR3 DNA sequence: TGTGCCTGGAGCATTGATTCCTACAATGAGCAGTTCTTC.

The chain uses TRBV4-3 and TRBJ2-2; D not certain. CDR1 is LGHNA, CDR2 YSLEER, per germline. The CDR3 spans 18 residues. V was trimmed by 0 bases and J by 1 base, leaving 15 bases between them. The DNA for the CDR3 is TGCGCCAGCAGCCAAGAAGCAATACGGTGGGAGAACACCGGGGAGCTGTTTTTT. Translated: CASSQEAIRWENTGELFF.

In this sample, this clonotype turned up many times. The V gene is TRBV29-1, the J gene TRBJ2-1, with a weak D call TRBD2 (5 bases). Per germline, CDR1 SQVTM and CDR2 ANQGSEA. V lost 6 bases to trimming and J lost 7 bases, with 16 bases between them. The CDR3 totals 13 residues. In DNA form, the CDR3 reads TGCAGCGTGGGTGCGGGTCCTCGGAATGAGCAGTTCTTC. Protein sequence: CSVGAGPRNEQFF.

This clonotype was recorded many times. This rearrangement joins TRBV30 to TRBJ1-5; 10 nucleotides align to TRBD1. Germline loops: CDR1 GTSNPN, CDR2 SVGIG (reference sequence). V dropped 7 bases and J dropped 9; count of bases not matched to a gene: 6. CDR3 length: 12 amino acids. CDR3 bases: TGTGCCTCCGGACAGGGGGTCTCGCCCCAGCATTTT. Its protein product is CASGQGVSPQHF.

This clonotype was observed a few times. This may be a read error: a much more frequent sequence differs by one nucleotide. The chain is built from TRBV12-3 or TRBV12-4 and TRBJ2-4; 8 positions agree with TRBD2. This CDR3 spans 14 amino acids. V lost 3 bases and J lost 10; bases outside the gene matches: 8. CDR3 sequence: CASSFSGASGIQYF. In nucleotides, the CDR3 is TGTGCCAGCAGTTTCTCCGGGGCTAGCGGGATTCAGTACTTC.

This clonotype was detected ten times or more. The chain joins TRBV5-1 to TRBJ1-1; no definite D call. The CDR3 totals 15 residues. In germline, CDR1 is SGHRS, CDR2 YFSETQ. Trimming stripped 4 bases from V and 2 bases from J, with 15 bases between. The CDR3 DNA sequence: TGCGCCAGCAGCCCTATCACGGGAAGAAACACTGAAGCTTTCTTT. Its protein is CASSPITGRNTEAFF.

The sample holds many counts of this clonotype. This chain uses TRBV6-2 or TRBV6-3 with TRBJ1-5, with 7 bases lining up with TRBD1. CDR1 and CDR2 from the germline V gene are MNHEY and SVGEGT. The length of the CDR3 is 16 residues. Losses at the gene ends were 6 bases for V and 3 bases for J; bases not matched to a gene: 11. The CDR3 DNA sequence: TGTGCCAGCAGAGGGAATCGCGACAGGGCCAATCAGCCCCAGCATTTT. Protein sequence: CASRGNRDRANQPQHF.

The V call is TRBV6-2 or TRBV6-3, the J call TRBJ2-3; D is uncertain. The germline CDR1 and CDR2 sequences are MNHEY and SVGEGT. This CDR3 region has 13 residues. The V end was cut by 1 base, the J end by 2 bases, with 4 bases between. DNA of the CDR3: TGTGCCAGCAGTTACTGGGACACAGATACGCAGTATTTT. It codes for CASSYWDTDTQYF.

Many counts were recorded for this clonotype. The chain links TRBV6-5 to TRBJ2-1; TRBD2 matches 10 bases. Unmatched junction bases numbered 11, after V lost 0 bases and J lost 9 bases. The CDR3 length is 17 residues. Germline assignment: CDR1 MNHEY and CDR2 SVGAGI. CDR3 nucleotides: TGTGCCAGCAGTTACTCGAGCAGCGGGAGGGCTCCGGGTGAGCAGTTCTTC. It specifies CASSYSSSGRAPGEQFF.

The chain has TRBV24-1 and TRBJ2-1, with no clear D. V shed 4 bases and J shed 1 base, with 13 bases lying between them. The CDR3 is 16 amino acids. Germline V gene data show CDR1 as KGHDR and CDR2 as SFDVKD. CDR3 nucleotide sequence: TGTGCCACCAGTGAGACCAAGGCAGGATCCTACAATGAGCAGTTCTTC. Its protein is CATSETKAGSYNEQFF.

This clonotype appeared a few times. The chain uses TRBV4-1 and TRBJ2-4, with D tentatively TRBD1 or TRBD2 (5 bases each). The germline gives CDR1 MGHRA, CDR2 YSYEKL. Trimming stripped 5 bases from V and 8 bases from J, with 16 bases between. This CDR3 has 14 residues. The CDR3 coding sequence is TGCGCCAGCAGCTCAACAAGGCGAGGGGACATTCAGTACTTC. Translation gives CASSSTRRGDIQYF.

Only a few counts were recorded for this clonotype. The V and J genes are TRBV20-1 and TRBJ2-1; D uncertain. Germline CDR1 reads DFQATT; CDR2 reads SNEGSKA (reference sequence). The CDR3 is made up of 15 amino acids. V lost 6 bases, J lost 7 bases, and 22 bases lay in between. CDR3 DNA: TGCAGTGCCACGCGTGGCGGAACCTCGTTAAATGAGCAGTTCTTC. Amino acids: CSATRGGTSLNEQFF.

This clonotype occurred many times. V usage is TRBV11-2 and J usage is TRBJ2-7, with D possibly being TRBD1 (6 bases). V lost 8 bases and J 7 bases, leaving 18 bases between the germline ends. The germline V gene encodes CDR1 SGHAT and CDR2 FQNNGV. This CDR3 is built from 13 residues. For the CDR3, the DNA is TGTGCCAGCGGCAGACAGGTCCGGTTGGAGCAGTACTTC. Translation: CASGRQVRLEQYF.

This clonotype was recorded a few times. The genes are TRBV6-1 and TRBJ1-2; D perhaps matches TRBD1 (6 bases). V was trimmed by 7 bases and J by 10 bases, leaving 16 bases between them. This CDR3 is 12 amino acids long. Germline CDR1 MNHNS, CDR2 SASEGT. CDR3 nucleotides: TGTGCCAGCACCCAGACAGGATGGGTCTACACCTTC. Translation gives CASTQTGWVYTF.

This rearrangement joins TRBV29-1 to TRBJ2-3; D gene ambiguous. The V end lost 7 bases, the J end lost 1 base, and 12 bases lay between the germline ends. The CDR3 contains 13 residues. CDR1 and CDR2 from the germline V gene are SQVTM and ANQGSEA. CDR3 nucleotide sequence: TGCAGCGGAAGGGCCTCCGGCACAGATACGCAGTATTTT. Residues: CSGRASGTDTQYF.

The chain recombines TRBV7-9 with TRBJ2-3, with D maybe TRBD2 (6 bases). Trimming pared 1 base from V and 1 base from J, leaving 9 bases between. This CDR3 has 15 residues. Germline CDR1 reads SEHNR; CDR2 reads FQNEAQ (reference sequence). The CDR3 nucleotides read TGTGCCAGCAGCTTAGGGGGGGACGGCACAGATACGCAGTATTTT. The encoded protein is CASSLGGDGTDTQYF.

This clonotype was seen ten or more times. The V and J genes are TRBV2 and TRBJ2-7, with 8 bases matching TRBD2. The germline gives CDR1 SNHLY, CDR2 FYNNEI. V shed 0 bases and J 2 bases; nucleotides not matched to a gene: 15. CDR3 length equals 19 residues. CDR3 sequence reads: CASSEAIGMGLDITYEQYF. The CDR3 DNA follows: TGTGCCAGCAGTGAAGCCATAGGTATGGGACTAGACATAACCTACGAGCAGTACTTC.

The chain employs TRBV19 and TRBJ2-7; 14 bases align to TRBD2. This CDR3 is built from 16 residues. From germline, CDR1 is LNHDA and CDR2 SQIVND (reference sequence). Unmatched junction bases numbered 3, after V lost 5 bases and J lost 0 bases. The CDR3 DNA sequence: TGTGCCAGTAGTTGGACTAGCGGGAGGAGCTCCTACGAGCAGTACTTC. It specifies CASSWTSGRSSYEQYF.

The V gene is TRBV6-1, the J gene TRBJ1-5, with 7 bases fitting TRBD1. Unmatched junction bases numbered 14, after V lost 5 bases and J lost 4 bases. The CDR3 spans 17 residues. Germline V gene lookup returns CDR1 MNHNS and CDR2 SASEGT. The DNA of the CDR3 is TGTGCCAGCAGTCTCCGACAGGGTATGAGCGGAAATCAGCCCCAGCATTTT. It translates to CASSLRQGMSGNQPQHF.

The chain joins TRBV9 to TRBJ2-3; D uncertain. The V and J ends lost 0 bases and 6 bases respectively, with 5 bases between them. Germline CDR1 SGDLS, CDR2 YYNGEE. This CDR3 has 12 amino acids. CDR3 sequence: CASSVDGDTQYF. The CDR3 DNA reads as TGTGCCAGCAGCGTAGACGGGGATACGCAGTATTTT.

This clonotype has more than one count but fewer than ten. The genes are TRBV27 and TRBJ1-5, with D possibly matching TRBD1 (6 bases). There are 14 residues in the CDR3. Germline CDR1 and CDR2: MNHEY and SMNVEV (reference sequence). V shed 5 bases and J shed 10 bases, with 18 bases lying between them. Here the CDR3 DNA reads TGTGCCAGCAGTCTCGACAGGACGATCGATCCCCAGCATTTT. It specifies CASSLDRTIDPQHF.